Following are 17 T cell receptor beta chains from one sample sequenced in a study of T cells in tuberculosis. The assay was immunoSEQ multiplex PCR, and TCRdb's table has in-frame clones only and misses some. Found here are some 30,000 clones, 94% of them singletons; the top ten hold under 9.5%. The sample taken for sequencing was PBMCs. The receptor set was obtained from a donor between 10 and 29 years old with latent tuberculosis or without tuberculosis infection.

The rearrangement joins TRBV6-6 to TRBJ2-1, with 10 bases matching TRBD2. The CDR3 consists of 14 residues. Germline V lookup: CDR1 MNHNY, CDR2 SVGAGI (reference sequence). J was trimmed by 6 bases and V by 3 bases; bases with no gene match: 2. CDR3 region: CASSYSSGSNEQFF. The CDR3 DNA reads TGTGCCAGCAGTTATTCTAGCGGGAGCAATGAGCAGTTCTTC.

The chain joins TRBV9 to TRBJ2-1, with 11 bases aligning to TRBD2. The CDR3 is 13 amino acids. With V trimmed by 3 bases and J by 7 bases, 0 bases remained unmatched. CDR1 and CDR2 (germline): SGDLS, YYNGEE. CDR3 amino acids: CASSGTSGNEQFF. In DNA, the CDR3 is TGTGCCAGCAGCGGGACTAGCGGGAATGAGCAGTTCTTC. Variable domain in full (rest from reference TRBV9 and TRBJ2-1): DSGVTQTPKHLITATGQRVTLRCSPRSGDLSVYWYQQSLDQGLQFLIQYYNGEERAKGNILERFSAQQFPDLHSELNLSSLELGDSALYFCASSGTSGNEQFFGPGTRLTVL.

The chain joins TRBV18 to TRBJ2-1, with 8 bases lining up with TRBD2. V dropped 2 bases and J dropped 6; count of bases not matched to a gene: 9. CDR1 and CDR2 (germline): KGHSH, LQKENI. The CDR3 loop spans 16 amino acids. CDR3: CASSPRVLAGLNEQFF. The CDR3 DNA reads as TGTGCCAGCTCACCAAGAGTTCTAGCGGGCCTCAATGAGCAGTTCTTC.

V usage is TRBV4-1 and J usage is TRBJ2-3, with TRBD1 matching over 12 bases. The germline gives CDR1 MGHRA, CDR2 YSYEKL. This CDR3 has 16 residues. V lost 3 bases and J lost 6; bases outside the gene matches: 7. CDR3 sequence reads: CASSHPGQGARDTQYF. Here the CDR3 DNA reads TGCGCCAGCAGCCACCCGGGACAGGGGGCGCGGGATACGCAGTATTTT.

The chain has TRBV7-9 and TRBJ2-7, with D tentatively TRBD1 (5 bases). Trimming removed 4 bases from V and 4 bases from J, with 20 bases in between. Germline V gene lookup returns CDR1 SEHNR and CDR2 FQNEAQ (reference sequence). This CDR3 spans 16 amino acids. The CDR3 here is CASSSPLGQGGYEQYF. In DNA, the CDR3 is TGTGCCAGCAGCTCTCCCCTCGGGCAGGGTGGGTACGAGCAGTACTTC.

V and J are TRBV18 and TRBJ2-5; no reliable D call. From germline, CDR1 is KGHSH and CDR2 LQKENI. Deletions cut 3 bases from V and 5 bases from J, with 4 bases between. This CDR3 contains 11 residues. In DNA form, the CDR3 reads TGTGCCAGCTCACCCGAGGAGACCCAGTACTTC. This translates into CASSPEETQYF.

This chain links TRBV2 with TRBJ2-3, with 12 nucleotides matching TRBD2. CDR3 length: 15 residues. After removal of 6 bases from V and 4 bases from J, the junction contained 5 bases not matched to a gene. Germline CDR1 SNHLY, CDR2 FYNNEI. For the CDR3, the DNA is TGTGCCAGCAGGGAGACTAGCGGGAGAGCAGATACGCAGTATTTT. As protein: CASRETSGRADTQYF. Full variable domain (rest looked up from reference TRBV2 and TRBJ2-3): EPEVTQTPSHQVTQMGQEVILRCVPISNHLYFYWYRQILGQKVEFLVSFYNNEISEKSEIFDDQFSVERPDGSNFTLKIRSTKLEDSAMYFCASRETSGRADTQYFGPGTRLTVL.

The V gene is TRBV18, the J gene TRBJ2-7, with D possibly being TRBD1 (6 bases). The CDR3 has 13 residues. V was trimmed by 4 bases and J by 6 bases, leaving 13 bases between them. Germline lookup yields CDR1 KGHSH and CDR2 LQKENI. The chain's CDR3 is CASSLNTGSEQYF. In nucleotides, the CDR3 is TGTGCCAGCTCACTTAATACAGGGTCCGAGCAGTACTTC.

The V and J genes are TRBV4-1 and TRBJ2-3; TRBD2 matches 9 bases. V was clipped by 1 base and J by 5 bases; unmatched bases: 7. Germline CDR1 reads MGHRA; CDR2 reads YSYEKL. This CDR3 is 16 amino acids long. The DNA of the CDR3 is TGCGCCAGCAGCCAAGCCCTAGCGGGACGCAGAGATACGCAGTATTTT. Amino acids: CASSQALAGRRDTQYF.

Here the CDR3 reads CASSPGRGSGYEQYF. The CDR3, as DNA: TGTGCCAGCAGCCCCGGACGGGGTAGCGGTTACGAGCAGTACTTC. The chain uses TRBV5-4 and TRBJ2-7; perhaps TRBD2 as D (6 bases). From germline, CDR1 is SGHNT and CDR2 YYREEE (reference sequence). Trimming took off 4 bases at V and 4 bases at J, with 18 bases between the two ends. The CDR3 consists of 15 residues.

The CDR3 region is CASSIRGRPIYGYTF. CDR3 coding DNA: TGCGCCAGCAGTATAAGGGGGCGACCCATCTATGGCTACACCTTC. The chain joins TRBV4-1 to TRBJ1-2, with 7 bases aligning to TRBD1. CDR3 length: 15 residues. The V gene's germline CDR1 is MGHRA and CDR2 YSYEKL. After removal of 6 bases from V and 4 bases from J, the junction contained 11 bases not matched to a gene.

The CDR3: CASSYSPRANNEQFF. CDR3 DNA sequence: TGTGCCAGCAGTTACTCCCCGCGCGCCAACAATGAGCAGTTCTTC. The chain recombines TRBV6-5 with TRBJ2-1; no reliable D call. Germline CDR1 MNHEY, CDR2 SVGAGI. Between the trimmed V and J ends, which lost 0 bases and 5 bases, there was a span of 11 bases. The CDR3 contains 15 residues.

CDR3 DNA sequence: TGTGCCAGCAGTTTTGCAGGAACCCACGAGCAGTACTTC. This translates into CASSFAGTHEQYF. V gene TRBV27 combines with J gene TRBJ2-7; D is unresolved. Between the trimmed V and J ends, which lost 3 bases and 5 bases, there was a span of 11 bases. Germline V gene data show CDR1 as MNHEY and CDR2 as SMNVEV (reference sequence). The CDR3 sequence is 13 residues long.

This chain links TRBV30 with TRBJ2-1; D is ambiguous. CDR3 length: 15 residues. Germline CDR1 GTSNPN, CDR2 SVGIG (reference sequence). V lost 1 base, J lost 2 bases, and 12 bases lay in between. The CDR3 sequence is CAWSGGFGTYNEQFF. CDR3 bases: TGTGCCTGGAGTGGAGGTTTTGGAACCTACAATGAGCAGTTCTTC.

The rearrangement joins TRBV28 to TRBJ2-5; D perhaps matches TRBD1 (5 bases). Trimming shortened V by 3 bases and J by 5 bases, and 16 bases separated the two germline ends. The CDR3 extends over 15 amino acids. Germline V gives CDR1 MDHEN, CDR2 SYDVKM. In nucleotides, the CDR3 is TGTGCCAGCAGTTTGGGTCAGGGAAGGATGGAGACCCAGTACTTC. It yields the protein CASSLGQGRMETQYF.

The chain's CDR3 is CATHSPLAVYQETQYF. The CDR3 region has the DNA TGTGCCACCCATTCCCCACTAGCGGTTTACCAAGAGACCCAGTACTTC. V gene TRBV28 combines with J gene TRBJ2-5; TRBD2 agrees at 8 bases. There are 16 residues in the CDR3. The V and J ends lost 10 bases and 0 bases, in that order; junction bases with no gene match: 13. CDR1 is MDHEN, CDR2 SYDVKM, per germline.

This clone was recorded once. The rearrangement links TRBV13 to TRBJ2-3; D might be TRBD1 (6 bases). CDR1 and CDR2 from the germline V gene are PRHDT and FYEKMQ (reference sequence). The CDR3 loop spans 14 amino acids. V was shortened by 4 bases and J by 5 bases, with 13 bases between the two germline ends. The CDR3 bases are TGTGCCAGCAGCTCTATAGGACAGCAAGATACGCAGTATTTT. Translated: CASSSIGQQDTQYF.